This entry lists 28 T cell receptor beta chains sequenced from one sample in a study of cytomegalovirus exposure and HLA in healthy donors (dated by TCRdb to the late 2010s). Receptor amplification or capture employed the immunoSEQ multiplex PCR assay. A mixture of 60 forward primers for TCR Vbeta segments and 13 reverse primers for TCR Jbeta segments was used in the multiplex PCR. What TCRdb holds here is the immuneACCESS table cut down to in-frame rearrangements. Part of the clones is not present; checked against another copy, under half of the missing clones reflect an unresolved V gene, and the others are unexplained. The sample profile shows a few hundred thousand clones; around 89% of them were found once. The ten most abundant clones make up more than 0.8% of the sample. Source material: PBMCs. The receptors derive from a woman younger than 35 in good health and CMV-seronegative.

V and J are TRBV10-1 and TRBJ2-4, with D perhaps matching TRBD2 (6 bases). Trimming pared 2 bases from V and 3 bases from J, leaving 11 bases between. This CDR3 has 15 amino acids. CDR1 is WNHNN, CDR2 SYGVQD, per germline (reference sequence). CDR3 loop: CASSENIGGKNIQYF. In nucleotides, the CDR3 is TGCGCCAGCAGTGAGAACATCGGGGGCAAAAACATTCAGTACTTC.

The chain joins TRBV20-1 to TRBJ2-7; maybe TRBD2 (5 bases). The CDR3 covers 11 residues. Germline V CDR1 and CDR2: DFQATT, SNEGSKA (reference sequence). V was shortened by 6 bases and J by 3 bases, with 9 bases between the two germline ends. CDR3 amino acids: CSAYGVYEQYF. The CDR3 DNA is TGCAGTGCGTACGGGGTCTACGAGCAGTACTTC.

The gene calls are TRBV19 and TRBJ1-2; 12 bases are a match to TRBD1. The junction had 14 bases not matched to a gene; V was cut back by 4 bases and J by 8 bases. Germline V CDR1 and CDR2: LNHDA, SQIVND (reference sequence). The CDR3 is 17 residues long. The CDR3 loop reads CASSRRLPGQGARGYTF. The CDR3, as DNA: TGTGCCAGTAGTAGACGACTACCGGGACAGGGGGCGCGAGGCTACACCTTC.

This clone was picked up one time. The CDR3 DNA reads TGTGCCAGTAGTACCGGACAGTGGAATAGCAATCAGCCCCAGCATTTT. Its protein product is CASSTGQWNSNQPQHF. This chain joins TRBV19 and TRBJ1-5, with D perhaps matching TRBD1 (6 bases). V shed 4 bases and J shed 0 bases, with 13 bases lying between them. The germline V gene encodes CDR1 LNHDA and CDR2 SQIVND (reference sequence). The CDR3 has 16 amino acids.

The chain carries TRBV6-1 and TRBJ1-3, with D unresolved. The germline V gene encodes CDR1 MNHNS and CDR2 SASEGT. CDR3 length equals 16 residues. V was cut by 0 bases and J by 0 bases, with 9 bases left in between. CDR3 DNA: TGTGCCAGCAGTGAAGCGGGCCGGTTCTCTGGAAACACCATATATTTT. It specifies CASSEAGRFSGNTIYF.

The CDR3 sequence is CASTASRAGRETQYF. The CDR3 bases are TGTGCCAGCACCGCATCGAGGGCTGGTCGAGAGACCCAGTACTTC. The V and J genes are TRBV6-1 and TRBJ2-5, with a weak D call TRBD2 (5 bases). Germline assignment: CDR1 MNHNS and CDR2 SASEGT. This CDR3 comprises 15 residues. Trimming shortened V by 7 bases and J by 4 bases, and 19 bases separated the two germline ends.

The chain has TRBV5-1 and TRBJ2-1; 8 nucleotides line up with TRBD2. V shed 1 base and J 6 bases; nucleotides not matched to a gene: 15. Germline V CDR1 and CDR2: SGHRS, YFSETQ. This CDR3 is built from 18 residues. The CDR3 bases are TGCGCCAGCAGCTTGAACTTGAGGGGACTAGGAGCGCGCAATGAGCAGTTCTTC. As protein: CASSLNLRGLGARNEQFF.

Here the CDR3 reads CASSPLSSGGYEQYF. The CDR3 nucleotides are TGTGCCAGCAGTCCTCTTTCTAGCGGGGGCTACGAGCAGTACTTC. This chain links TRBV27 with TRBJ2-7, with 10 bases aligning to TRBD2. With V trimmed by 5 bases and J by 3 bases, 7 bases remained unmatched. Germline assignment: CDR1 MNHEY and CDR2 SMNVEV (reference sequence). The CDR3 is made up of 15 amino acids.

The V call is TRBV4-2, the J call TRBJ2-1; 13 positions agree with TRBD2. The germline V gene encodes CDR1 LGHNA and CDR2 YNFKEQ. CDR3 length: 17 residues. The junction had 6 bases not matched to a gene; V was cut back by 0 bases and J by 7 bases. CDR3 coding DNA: TGTGCCAGCAGCCAAGATTACTCACTAGCGGGGGGGAATGAGCAGTTCTTC. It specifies CASSQDYSLAGGNEQFF.

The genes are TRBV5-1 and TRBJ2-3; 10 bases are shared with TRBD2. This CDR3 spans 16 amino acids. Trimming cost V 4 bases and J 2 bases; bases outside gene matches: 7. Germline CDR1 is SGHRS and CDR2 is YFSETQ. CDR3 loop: CASSHGLADNTDTQYF. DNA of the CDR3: TGCGCCAGCAGCCACGGACTAGCGGATAACACAGATACGCAGTATTTT.

This CDR3 reads CASTLGQGLDGYTF. CDR3 DNA: TGCGCCAGCACCCTGGGACAGGGCTTAGATGGCTACACCTTC. The V and J genes are TRBV5-1 and TRBJ1-2, with TRBD1 identical over 9 bases. The germline gives CDR1 SGHRS, CDR2 YFSETQ. The V gene end was trimmed by 6 bases and the J gene end by 6 bases; junction bases not matched to a gene: 9. CDR3 length: 14 residues.

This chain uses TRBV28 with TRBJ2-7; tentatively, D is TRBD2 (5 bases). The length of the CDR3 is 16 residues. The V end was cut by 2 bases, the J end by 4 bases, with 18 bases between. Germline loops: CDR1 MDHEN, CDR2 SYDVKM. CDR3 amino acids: CASSLQVVVGRYEQYF. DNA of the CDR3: TGTGCCAGCAGTTTACAGGTAGTAGTTGGGAGATACGAGCAGTACTTC. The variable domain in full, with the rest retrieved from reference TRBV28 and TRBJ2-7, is DVKVTQSSRYLVKRTGEKVFLECVQDMDHENMFWYRQDPGLGLRLIYFSYDVKMKEKGDIPEGYSVSREKKERFSLILESASTNQTSMYLCASSLQVVVGRYEQYFGPGTRLTVT.

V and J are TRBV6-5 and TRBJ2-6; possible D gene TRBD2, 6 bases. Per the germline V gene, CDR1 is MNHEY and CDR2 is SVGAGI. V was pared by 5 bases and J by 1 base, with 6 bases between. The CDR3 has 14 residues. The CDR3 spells CASSAGSGANVLTF. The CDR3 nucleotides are TGTGCCAGCAGTGCGGGGTCTGGGGCCAACGTCCTGACTTTC.

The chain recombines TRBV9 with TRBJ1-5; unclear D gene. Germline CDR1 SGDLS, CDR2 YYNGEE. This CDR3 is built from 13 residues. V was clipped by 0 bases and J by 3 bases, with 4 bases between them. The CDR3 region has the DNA TGTGCCAGCAGCGTAGCCCACAATCAGCCCCAGCATTTT. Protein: CASSVAHNQPQHF.

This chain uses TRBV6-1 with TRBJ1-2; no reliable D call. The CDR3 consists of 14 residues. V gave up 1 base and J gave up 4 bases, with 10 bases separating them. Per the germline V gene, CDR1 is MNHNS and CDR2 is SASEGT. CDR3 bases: TGTGCCAGCAGTGAAGTCGAGGAGTTCTATGGCTACACCTTC. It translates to CASSEVEEFYGYTF.

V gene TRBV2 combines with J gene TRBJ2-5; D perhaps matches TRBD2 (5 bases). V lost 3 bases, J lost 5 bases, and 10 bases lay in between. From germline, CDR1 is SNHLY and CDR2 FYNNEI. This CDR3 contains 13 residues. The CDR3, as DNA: TGTGCCAGCAGTGATTTCCAGCGGGAGACCCAGTACTTC. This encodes CASSDFQRETQYF.

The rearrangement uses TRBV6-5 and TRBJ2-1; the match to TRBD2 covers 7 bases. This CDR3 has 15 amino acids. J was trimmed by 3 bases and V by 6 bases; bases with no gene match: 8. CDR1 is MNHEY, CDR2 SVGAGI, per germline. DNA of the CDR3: TGTGCCAGCAGCCCCGGCGGGGACTACTACAATGAGCAGTTCTTC. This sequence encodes CASSPGGDYYNEQFF.

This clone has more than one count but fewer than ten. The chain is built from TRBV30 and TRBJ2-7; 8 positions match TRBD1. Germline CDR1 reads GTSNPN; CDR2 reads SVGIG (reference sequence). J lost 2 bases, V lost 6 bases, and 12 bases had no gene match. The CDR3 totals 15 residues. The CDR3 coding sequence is TGTGCCTGCCCTAGGAACAGGGGGAACACCTACGAGCAGTACTTC. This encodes CACPRNRGNTYEQYF.

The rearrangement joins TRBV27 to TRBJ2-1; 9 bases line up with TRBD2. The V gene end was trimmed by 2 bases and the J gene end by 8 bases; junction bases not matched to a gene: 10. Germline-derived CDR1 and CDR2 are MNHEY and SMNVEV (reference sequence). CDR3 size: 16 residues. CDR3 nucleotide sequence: TGTGCCAGCAGTTTAAAACTTAGCGGGAGTATCTATGAGCAGTTCTTC. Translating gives CASSLKLSGSIYEQFF.

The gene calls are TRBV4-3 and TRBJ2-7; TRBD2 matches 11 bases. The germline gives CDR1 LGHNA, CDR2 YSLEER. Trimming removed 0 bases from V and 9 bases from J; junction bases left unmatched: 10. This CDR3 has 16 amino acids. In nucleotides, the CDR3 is TGCGCCAGCAGCCAAGACAGGGAAGGACTAGCGGGTTTGCAGTACTTC. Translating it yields CASSQDREGLAGLQYF.

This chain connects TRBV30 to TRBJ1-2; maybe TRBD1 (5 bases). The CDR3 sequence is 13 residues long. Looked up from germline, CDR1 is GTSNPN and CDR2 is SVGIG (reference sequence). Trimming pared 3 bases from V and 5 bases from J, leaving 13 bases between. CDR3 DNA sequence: TGTGCCTGGAGGGGGTCGGGGGTTTATGGCTACACCTTC. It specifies CAWRGSGVYGYTF.

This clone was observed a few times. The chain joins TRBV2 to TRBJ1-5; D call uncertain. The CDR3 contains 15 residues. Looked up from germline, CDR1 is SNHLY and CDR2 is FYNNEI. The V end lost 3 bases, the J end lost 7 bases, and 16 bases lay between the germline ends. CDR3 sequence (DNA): TGTGCCAGCAGTGAGTTGGGTCCGGGAGAGCAGCCCCAGCATTTT. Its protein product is CASSELGPGEQPQHF.

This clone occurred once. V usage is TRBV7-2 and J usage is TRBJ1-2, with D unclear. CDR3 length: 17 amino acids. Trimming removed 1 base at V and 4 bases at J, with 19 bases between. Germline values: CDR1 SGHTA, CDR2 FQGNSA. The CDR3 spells CASSLGTGWKTTYGYTF. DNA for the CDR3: TGTGCCAGCAGCTTAGGGACGGGGTGGAAGACAACCTATGGCTACACCTTC. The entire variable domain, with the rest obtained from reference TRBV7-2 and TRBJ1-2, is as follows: GAGVSQSPSNKVTEKGKDVELRCDPISGHTALYWYRQSLGQGLEFLIYFQGNSAPDKSGLPSDRFSAERTGGSVSTLTIQRTQQEDSAVYLCASSLGTGWKTTYGYTFGSGTRLTVV.

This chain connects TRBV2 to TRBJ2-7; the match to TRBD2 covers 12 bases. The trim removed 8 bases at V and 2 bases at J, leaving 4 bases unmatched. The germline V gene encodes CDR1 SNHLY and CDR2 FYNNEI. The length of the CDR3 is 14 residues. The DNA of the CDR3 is TGTGCCAGCGGGGGACTAGCGGGCGCCTACGAGCAGTACTTC. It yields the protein CASGGLAGAYEQYF.

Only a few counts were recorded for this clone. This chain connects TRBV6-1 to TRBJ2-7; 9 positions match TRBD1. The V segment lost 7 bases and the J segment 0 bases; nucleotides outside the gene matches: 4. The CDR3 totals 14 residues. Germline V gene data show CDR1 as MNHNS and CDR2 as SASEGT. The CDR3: CASMTGGTSYEQYF. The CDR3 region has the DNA TGTGCCAGCATGACAGGGGGTACCTCCTACGAGCAGTACTTC.

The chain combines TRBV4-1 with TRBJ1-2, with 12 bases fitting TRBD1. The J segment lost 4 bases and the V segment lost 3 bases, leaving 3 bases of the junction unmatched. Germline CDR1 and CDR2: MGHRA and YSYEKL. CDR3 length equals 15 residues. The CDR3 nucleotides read TGCGCCAGCAGCCAGCCGGGACAGGGGGCCTATGGCTACACCTTC. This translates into CASSQPGQGAYGYTF.

CDR3 nucleotides: TGTGCCAGCAGCCCAGGGACAGGGAGACCCTACGAGCAGTACTTC. This encodes CASSPGTGRPYEQYF. This rearrangement joins TRBV9 to TRBJ2-7, with 9 bases lining up with TRBD1. CDR3 length: 15 residues. The germline V gene encodes CDR1 SGDLS and CDR2 YYNGEE. The V segment lost 4 bases and the J segment 2 bases; nucleotides outside the gene matches: 7.

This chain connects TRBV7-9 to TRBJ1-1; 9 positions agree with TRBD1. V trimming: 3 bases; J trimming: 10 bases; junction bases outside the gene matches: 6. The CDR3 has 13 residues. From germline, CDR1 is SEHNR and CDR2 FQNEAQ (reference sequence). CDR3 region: CASSLDRGPVAFF. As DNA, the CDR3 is TGTGCCAGCAGCTTGGACAGGGGTCCGGTAGCTTTCTTT.